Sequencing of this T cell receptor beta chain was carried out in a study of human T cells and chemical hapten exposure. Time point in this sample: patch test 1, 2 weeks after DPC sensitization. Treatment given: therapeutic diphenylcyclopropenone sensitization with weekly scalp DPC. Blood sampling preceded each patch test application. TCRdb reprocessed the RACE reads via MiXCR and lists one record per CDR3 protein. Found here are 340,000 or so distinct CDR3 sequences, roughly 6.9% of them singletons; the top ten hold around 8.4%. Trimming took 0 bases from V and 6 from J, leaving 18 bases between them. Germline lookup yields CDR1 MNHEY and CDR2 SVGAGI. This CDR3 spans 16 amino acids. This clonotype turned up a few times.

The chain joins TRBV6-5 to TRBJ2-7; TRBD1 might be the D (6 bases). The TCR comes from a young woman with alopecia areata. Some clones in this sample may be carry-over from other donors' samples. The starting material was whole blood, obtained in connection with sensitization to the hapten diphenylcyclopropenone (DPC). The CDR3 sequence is CASSYSYRPRGGEQYF. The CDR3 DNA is TGTGCCAGCAGTTACTCCTATCGTCCCAGGGGCGGCGAGCAGTACTTC.